This T cell receptor beta chain was captured in a study of blood T cell repertoires in COVID-19. The wider study: Specimens from acute and convalescent COVID-19 originated in the United States, Italy and Spain.

V lost 6 bases and J 6 bases, leaving 5 bases between the germline ends. Germline loops: CDR1 LNHDA, CDR2 SQIVND (reference sequence). The CDR3 loop spans 11 amino acids. This clone occurred a few times. Authors' data handling: From reference gene primer amplification, estimates of nucleated cell counts were derived. Data came from immunoSEQ multiplex PCR; TCRdb stores just in-frame clones and leaves some out. V, J and clone size derive from that table, while D and trimming were established from the DNA sequence. The profile shows around 100,000 clones, roughly 80% of them singletons. The receptor's source is a woman in her 70s with acute or convalescent COVID-19. The rearrangement uses TRBV19 and TRBJ2-2; D remains ambiguous. The sequenced material came from peripheral blood. The CDR3 nucleotides read TGTGCCAGTAGGTCCTCCGGGGAGCTGTTTTTT. Its protein is CASRSSGELFF.